One T cell receptor (beta chain) is described in this entry. Its antigen is as yet unknown. This entry is derived from a study of T cell responses to AZD1222 COVID-19 vaccine. Study-wide background: Investigators merged groups given second doses at roughly 4 or roughly 12 weeks. Overall study findings and caveats: Repertoires were obtained only post-peak T cell response. Among the donors, most were white British and more were female, and clonal diversity was possibly underestimated. Spike-wide coverage was observed for vaccine-associated CD4 TCRs, with dominant responses at 160-218 and 743-854.

Generated by immunoSEQ multiplex PCR, the TCRdb table keeps only in-frame clones and is missing some. The sample includes around 50,000 clones, about 81% of them seen just once. This CDR3 contains 13 residues. Trimming left V 4 bases short and J 0 bases short, with 7 bases between. Per germline, CDR1 MDHEN and CDR2 SYDVKM. The J gene is TRBJ2-7, the V gene TRBV28; D is undetermined. The input for sequencing was peripheral blood, taken on day 0 of AZD1222 vaccination. The sequence was obtained from an adult in good health. The CDR3 DNA follows: TGTGCCAGCAGTTCTCCGCTCTCCTACGAGCAGTACTTC. Protein product: CASSSPLSYEQYF.